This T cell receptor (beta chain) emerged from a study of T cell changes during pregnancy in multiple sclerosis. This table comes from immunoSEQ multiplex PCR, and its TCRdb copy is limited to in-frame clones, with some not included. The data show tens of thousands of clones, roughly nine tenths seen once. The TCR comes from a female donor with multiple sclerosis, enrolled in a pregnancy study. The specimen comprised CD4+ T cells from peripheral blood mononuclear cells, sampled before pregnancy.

The DNA of the CDR3 is TGTGCCAGCAGTTTCTCCAGCGGGAGCTACGAGCAGTACTTC. It is translated as CASSFSSGSYEQYF. The chain is built from TRBV27 and TRBJ2-7; TRBD2 aligns across 8 bases. Germline V gives CDR1 MNHEY, CDR2 SMNVEV (reference sequence). The V segment lost 3 bases and the J segment 3 bases; nucleotides outside the gene matches: 4. This CDR3 has 14 amino acids.